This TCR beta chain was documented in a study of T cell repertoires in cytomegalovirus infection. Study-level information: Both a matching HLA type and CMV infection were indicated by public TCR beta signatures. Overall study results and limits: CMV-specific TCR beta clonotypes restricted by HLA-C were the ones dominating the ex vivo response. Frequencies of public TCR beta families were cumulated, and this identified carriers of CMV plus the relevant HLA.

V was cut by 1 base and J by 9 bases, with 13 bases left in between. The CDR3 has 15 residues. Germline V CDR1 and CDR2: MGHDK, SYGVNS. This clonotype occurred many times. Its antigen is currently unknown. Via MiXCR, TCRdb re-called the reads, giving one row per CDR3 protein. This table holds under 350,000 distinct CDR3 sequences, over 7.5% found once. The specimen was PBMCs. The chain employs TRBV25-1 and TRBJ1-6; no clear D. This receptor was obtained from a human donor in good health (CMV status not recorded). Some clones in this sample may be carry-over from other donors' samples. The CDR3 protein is CASSESGYSGSPLHF. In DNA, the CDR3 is TGTGCCAGCAGTGAATCGGGTTACTCCGGTTCACCCCTCCACTTT. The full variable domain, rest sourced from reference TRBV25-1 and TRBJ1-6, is EADIYQTPRYLVIGTGKKITLECSQTMGHDKMYWYQQDPGMELHLIHYSYGVNSTEKGDLSSESTVSRIRTEHFPLTLESARPSHTSQYLCASSESGYSGSPLHFGNGTRLTVT.